The 27 T cell receptor beta chains below come from one sample, sequenced in a study of CD8+CD57+ T cells in acquired aplastic anemia (dated by TCRdb to the late 2010s). The data were produced on an Illumina HiSeq 2000. Profiling of TCR beta VDJ combinations and CDR3 sequences used genomic DNA as the template. TCRdb trimmed public reads at Q25 via fastp, called clones via MiXCR and kept in-frame beta chains. Every distinct CDR3 protein forms one entry, paired with its most common genes and DNA. In this sample the table shows over 250,000 distinct CDR3 sequences, 50% to 65% of which occur a single time. Of the sample, 1% to 1.5% is held by the ten largest clones. Patients chosen for sequencing had shown expansion of CD8+CD57+ cells by flow cytometry. The sequenced sample consisted of sorted CD4+, CD8+, or CD8+CD57+ T cells (not recorded which) from PBMCs. The source is a human donor with aplastic anemia.

The genes are TRBV6-5 and TRBJ2-3; either TRBD1 or TRBD2 may supply D (6 bases each). Germline V gene sequence: CDR1 MNHEY, CDR2 SVGAGI. The V end was cut by 6 bases, the J end by 4 bases, with 14 bases between. This CDR3 has 14 residues. CDR3 in amino acids: CASRKRGAADTQYF. CDR3 nucleotide sequence: TGTGCCAGCAGAAAGAGGGGGGCGGCAGATACGCAGTATTTT.

In its sample, this clonotype was seen many times. A junction boundary mismatches the germline segment, possibly from a read error. The chain is built from TRBV7-9 and TRBJ2-7; TRBD2 is a possible D gene (5 bases). This CDR3 spans 13 amino acids. Germline V gene data show CDR1 as SEHNR and CDR2 as FQNEAQ (reference sequence). The CDR3 spells CASSLPVGSGRRF. In nucleotides, the CDR3 is TGTGCCAGCAGCTTACCGGTGGGTAGTGGGCGGAGGTTC.

The rearrangement links TRBV7-2 to TRBJ1-2; D remains ambiguous. The CDR3 sequence is 13 residues long. The V end was cut by 5 bases, the J end by 4 bases, with 11 bases between. Germline CDR1 reads SGHTA; CDR2 reads FQGNSA. The CDR3 sequence is CASSRSGGYGYTF. As DNA, the CDR3 is TGTGCCAGCAGCCGGTCTGGAGGCTATGGCTACACCTTC. Full variable domain (rest looked up from reference TRBV7-2 and TRBJ1-2): GAGVSQSPSNKVTEKGKDVELRCDPISGHTALYWYRQSLGQGLEFLIYFQGNSAPDKSGLPSDRFSAERTGGSVSTLTIQRTQQEDSAVYLCASSRSGGYGYTFGSGTRLTVV.

This clonotype was found many times. The chain carries TRBV6-6 and TRBJ1-1; 8 bases match TRBD1. The V segment lost 2 bases and the J segment 6 bases; nucleotides outside the gene matches: 2. The CDR3 extends over 13 amino acids. CDR1 is MNHNY, CDR2 SVGAGI, per germline (reference sequence). CDR3 bases: TGTGCCAGCAGTTACCCGACAGGGGCTGAAGCTTTCTTT. Protein: CASSYPTGAEAFF.

In its sample, this clonotype was seen once. The chain has TRBV19 and TRBJ2-1; a possible D gene is TRBD1 (6 bases). The CDR3 is 16 amino acids. Germline values: CDR1 LNHDA, CDR2 SQIVND (reference sequence). Trimming pared 3 bases from V and 5 bases from J, leaving 17 bases between. CDR3 loop: CASSMRGGPRDNEQFF. Here the CDR3 DNA reads TGTGCCAGTAGTATGAGAGGGGGACCCAGGGACAATGAGCAGTTCTTC.

The chain has TRBV7-9 and TRBJ1-3, with D perhaps TRBD1 (5 bases). The CDR3 extends over 13 amino acids. Germline CDR1 and CDR2: SEHNR and FQNEAQ (reference sequence). Trimming stripped 5 bases from V and 3 bases from J, with 8 bases between. The CDR3 reads CASSEGLGNTIYF. In DNA form, the CDR3 reads TGTGCCAGCAGCGAGGGGCTTGGAAACACCATATATTTT.

As concerns this clonotype: No conserved phenylalanine or tryptophan is present at the end of the CDR3, so a read error is the likely explanation. Written as DNA, the CDR3 is TGTGCCAGCAGCTCGAGCCGGAGTGGAAACACCATATATCTT. It is translated as CASSSSRSGNTIYL. The J gene is TRBJ1-3, the V gene TRBV7-2; D gene ambiguous. Deletions cut 4 bases from V and 3 bases from J, with 10 bases between. CDR3 size: 14 residues. From germline, CDR1 is SGHTA and CDR2 FQGNSA.

This chain connects TRBV5-1 to TRBJ2-7; D might be TRBD1 (5 bases). The CDR3 runs 15 residues. Per germline, CDR1 SGHRS and CDR2 YFSETQ. V was shortened by 4 bases and J by 6 bases, with 20 bases between the two germline ends. The CDR3 is CASSPIRVIMSEQYF. The CDR3 DNA sequence: TGCGCCAGCAGCCCCATCAGGGTCATAATGTCCGAGCAGTACTTC.

CDR3 DNA sequence: TGCGCCAGCAGCCGAGGAGCAGAGGGAGATACGCAGTATTTT. It specifies CASSRGAEGDTQYF. V usage is TRBV4-3 and J usage is TRBJ2-3; weak D call: TRBD2 (5 bases). V lost 4 bases and J lost 5, with 13 bases in between. The V gene's germline CDR1 is LGHNA and CDR2 YSLEER. The CDR3 has 14 residues.

This CDR3 reads CSARAGGVQPQHF. CDR3 coding DNA: TGCAGTGCTAGAGCAGGGGGTGTTCAGCCCCAGCATTTT. The chain uses TRBV20-1 and TRBJ1-5; the match to TRBD1 covers 7 bases. Germline V gene data show CDR1 as DFQATT and CDR2 as SNEGSKA (reference sequence). This CDR3 contains 13 residues. Trimming cost V 1 base and J 6 bases; bases outside gene matches: 3.

The chain employs TRBV12-3 or TRBV12-4 and TRBJ2-1, with 9 bases aligning to TRBD2. Trimming cost V 6 bases and J 9 bases; bases outside gene matches: 9. The CDR3 is made up of 14 amino acids. This CDR3 reads CASRQTSGTGEQFF. The CDR3 bases are TGTGCCAGCAGGCAGACTAGCGGTACAGGTGAGCAGTTCTTC.

In its sample, this clonotype was seen a few times. At one of its ends the junction is not consistent with the germline gene, which may arise from a read error. The CDR3 DNA sequence: TGTGCCGGCAGCTCAAGGGACAGGAAGTTTGGAGGAAACACCATATATTTT. This codes for CAGSSRDRKFGGNTIYF. J is TRBJ1-3 and V is TRBV5-6, with 8 bases fitting TRBD1. Per germline, CDR1 SGHDT and CDR2 YYEEEE. This CDR3 is built from 17 residues.

This clonotype was detected many times. The chain couples TRBV19 to TRBJ2-5, with 10 bases identical to TRBD1. V lost 6 bases and J lost 6; bases outside the gene matches: 10. Germline loops: CDR1 LNHDA, CDR2 SQIVND (reference sequence). The CDR3 contains 15 residues. The CDR3 coding sequence is TGTGCCAGTAGGACGACAGGGGGCTTTTCCCAGACCCAGTACTTC. It yields the protein CASRTTGGFSQTQYF.

This clonotype was seen ten or more times. V is TRBV15 and J is TRBJ2-7; 7 bases are shared with TRBD1. Trimming at V came to 0 bases and at J to 3 bases, leaving 8 bases not matched to a gene. Looked up from germline, CDR1 is LNHNV and CDR2 is YYDKDF (reference sequence). The CDR3 covers 16 residues. In DNA form, the CDR3 reads TGTGCCACCAGCAGAGATAAGGCCGGGACAGTCTACGAGCAGTACTTC. As protein: CATSRDKAGTVYEQYF.

This clonotype has only a few counts. A much larger clone lies a single base off, so this may be a read error. The rearrangement links TRBV7-9 to TRBJ1-2, with 8 bases identical to TRBD1. The CDR3 sequence is 16 residues long. With 5 bases clipped from V and 8 bases from J, the junction kept 16 bases outside the gene matches. The germline CDR1 and CDR2 sequences are SEHNR and FQNEAQ (reference sequence). The DNA for the CDR3 is TGTGCCAGCAGCCCCCGCGAAGTAACAGGGGGTAGAGGCTACACCTTC. Amino acid sequence: CASSPREVTGGRGYTF.

V is TRBV24-1 and J is TRBJ2-3; D possibly uses TRBD1 or TRBD2 (5 bases each). The CDR3 has 12 amino acids. CDR1 and CDR2 from the germline V gene are KGHDR and SFDVKD. Trimming shortened V by 2 bases and J by 13 bases, and 12 bases separated the two germline ends. The CDR3 nucleotides are TGTGCCACCAGTGATTCGGGGCGGTCCAAGTATTTT. It translates to CATSDSGRSKYF.

The chain links TRBV7-6 to TRBJ2-3; weak D call: TRBD2 (7 bases). V shed 5 bases and J shed 2 bases, with 11 bases lying between them. In germline, CDR1 is SGHVS, CDR2 FNYEAQ. There are 14 residues in the CDR3. The CDR3 bases are TGTGCCAGCAGCCTACGGGGGGCCACAGATACGCAGTATTTT. The encoded protein is CASSLRGATDTQYF.

This clonotype has at least ten counts. The V and J genes are TRBV5-1 and TRBJ2-3, with 7 nucleotides matching TRBD2. The CDR3 loop spans 18 amino acids. The trim removed 0 bases at V and 2 bases at J, leaving 12 bases unmatched. The germline V gene has CDR1 SGHRS and CDR2 YFSETQ. CDR3 bases: TGCGCCAGCAGCTTGGAGGCGGCCCGGGCGGGGGACACAGATACGCAGTATTTT. Its protein is CASSLEAARAGDTDTQYF.

This chain joins TRBV19 and TRBJ1-2, with D possibly TRBD1 on 5 matching bases. Germline loops: CDR1 LNHDA, CDR2 SQIVND (reference sequence). V lost 10 bases and J 2 bases, leaving 14 bases between the germline ends. This CDR3 has 13 residues. Here the CDR3 reads CATQGRDNYGYTF. The CDR3 nucleotides are TGTGCCACCCAGGGAAGGGACAACTATGGCTACACCTTC.

The chain combines TRBV10-3 with TRBJ2-1, with TRBD2 matching over 15 bases. The CDR3 covers 20 residues. In germline, CDR1 is ENHRY, CDR2 SYGVKD. With 2 bases clipped from V and 1 base from J, the junction kept 9 bases outside the gene matches. CDR3 DNA: TGTGCCATCAGTGAGGCCGGCTCGGGACTAGCGGGGGGTTCCTACAATGAGCAGTTCTTC. As protein: CAISEAGSGLAGGSYNEQFF.

This clonotype was detected only once. V is TRBV6-1 and J is TRBJ2-2; 7 bases fit TRBD1. Germline CDR1 MNHNS, CDR2 SASEGT. The length of the CDR3 is 17 residues. V gave up 7 bases and J gave up 4 bases; unmatched junction bases: 15. CDR3 residues: CASIQTRGGLGTGELFF. The CDR3 DNA reads as TGTGCCAGCATCCAAACCCGAGGGGGCCTCGGCACCGGGGAGCTGTTTTTT.

This clonotype was found once. V gene TRBV29-1 combines with J gene TRBJ1-2; 7 nucleotides line up with TRBD1. There are 12 residues in the CDR3. Looked up from germline, CDR1 is SQVTM and CDR2 is ANQGSEA. CDR3 sequence (DNA): TGCAGAGTACGGACAGGCGGCTATGGCTACACCTTC. It is translated as CRVRTGGYGYTF.

The chain has TRBV5-1 and TRBJ1-2, with 7 positions matching TRBD1. J gave up 4 bases and V 4 bases, and 7 bases lay outside the gene matches. The germline V gene has CDR1 SGHRS and CDR2 YFSETQ. The CDR3 loop spans 14 amino acids. The CDR3 protein is CASSPDRVRYGYTF. CDR3 DNA sequence: TGCGCCAGCAGCCCTGACAGGGTACGCTATGGCTACACCTTC.

This clonotype was seen ten or more times. This sequence joins TRBV6-6 and TRBJ1-5; a possible D gene is TRBD1 (6 bases). The V end was cut by 6 bases, the J end by 0 bases, with 15 bases between. The CDR3 has 16 residues. Germline V gene data show CDR1 as MNHNY and CDR2 as SVGAGI (reference sequence). The CDR3 bases are TGTGCCAGCAGCCTCGGACAGACTTATAGCAATCAGCCCCAGCATTTT. This sequence encodes CASSLGQTYSNQPQHF.

A note on this clonotype: The junction departs from the called germline gene at one end, perhaps through a read error. This chain links TRBV7-8 with TRBJ2-7, with D possibly being TRBD1 or TRBD2 (5 bases each). The germline gives CDR1 SGHVS, CDR2 FQNEAQ. The CDR3 sequence is 13 residues long. CDR3 coding DNA: TGCGCCAGCAGCCCTGGGACGGGCTACGAGCAGTACTTC. Amino acids: CASSPGTGYEQYF.

This rearrangement joins TRBV29-1 to TRBJ2-3; the match to TRBD1 covers 7 bases. V trimming: 7 bases; J trimming: 11 bases; junction bases outside the gene matches: 15. The CDR3 is made up of 13 amino acids. CDR1 and CDR2 (germline): SQVTM, ANQGSEA. The CDR3 loop is CSANRGAYNEQYF. CDR3 bases: TGCAGCGCCAACAGGGGCGCCTACAATGAGCAGTATTTT.

V gene TRBV9 combines with J gene TRBJ1-2; no clear D gene. The V gene lost 0 bases and the J gene lost 8 bases, with 11 bases spanning the gap. The CDR3 sequence is 13 residues long. From germline, CDR1 is SGDLS and CDR2 YYNGEE. The CDR3 region is CASSVAKGWGYTF. The CDR3 DNA reads as TGTGCCAGCAGCGTAGCTAAAGGGTGGGGCTACACCTTC.